This entry lists 27 T cell receptor beta chains sequenced from one sample in a study of identical twins (dated by TCRdb to 2015 to 2016). Library preparation used 5' RACE. Sequencing was carried out with an Illumina HiSeq 2000. TCRdb handled the public reads itself, with Q25 trimming in fastp and clone calling in MiXCR, and kept productive beta chains. Rows are combined by CDR3 protein, so each entry shows the most common genes and DNA. Across this sample there are 550,000 to 700,000 distinct CDR3 sequences, with about 20% seen only once. Roughly 4% of the sample comes from the top ten. The sample also formed part of further work on T cells expressing NK-cell markers.

The source material was PBMCs. Every receptor here comes from a woman aged 18-30 years in good health.

This clonotype has a handful of counts. This rearrangement joins TRBV6-1 to TRBJ2-7; 8 bases align to TRBD1. J gave up 1 base and V 6 bases, and 11 bases lay outside the gene matches. The CDR3 has 16 residues. The germline gives CDR1 MNHNS, CDR2 SASEGT. For the CDR3, the DNA is TGTGCCAGCAGGCCAGGTCCCCGGACAGGGTCCTACGAGCAGTACTTC. Amino acid sequence: CASRPGPRTGSYEQYF.

The V call is TRBV15, the J call TRBJ2-5; perhaps TRBD1 as D (5 bases). Trimming left V 4 bases short and J 5 bases short, with 8 bases between. The CDR3 runs 12 residues. Germline CDR1 LNHNV, CDR2 YYDKDF (reference sequence). The CDR3 here is CATSTNRETQYF. For the CDR3, the DNA is TGTGCCACCAGCACAAACAGGGAGACCCAGTACTTC.

The CDR3 nucleotides are TGTGCCAGCAGCTCCGGGGGGGCGGCCCAAGAGACCCAGTACTTC. It encodes CASSSGGAAQETQYF. This chain links TRBV7-9 with TRBJ2-5; 8 bases are a match to TRBD2. The CDR3 consists of 15 residues. Germline V gene sequence: CDR1 SEHNR, CDR2 FQNEAQ (reference sequence). With V trimmed by 4 bases and J by 1 base, 5 bases remained unmatched.

The table lists this clonotype with a few counts. The chain combines TRBV12-3 or TRBV12-4 with TRBJ1-4; maybe TRBD1 (5 bases). The CDR3 contains 13 residues. Trimming took 3 bases from V and 8 from J, leaving 10 bases between them. CDR3 sequence (DNA): TGTGCCAGCAGTTTGGGGGACCAGGAAAAACTGTTTTTT. Translating it yields CASSLGDQEKLFF.

The chain links TRBV7-8 to TRBJ2-1; D ambiguous. CDR1 and CDR2 (germline): SGHVS, FQNEAQ. Trimming cost V 0 bases and J 8 bases, with 14 bases left between them. This CDR3 region has 15 residues. The CDR3 region has the DNA TGTGCCAGCAGCTTAGCGGGCCCCCTTGGGGATGAGCAGTTCTTC. Translating gives CASSLAGPLGDEQFF.

The chain links TRBV7-2 to TRBJ1-2; D is perhaps TRBD1 (5 bases). There are 15 residues in the CDR3. Germline assignment: CDR1 SGHTA and CDR2 FQGNSA. V dropped 2 bases and J dropped 6 bases, with 16 bases sitting between them. The CDR3 protein is CASSLRQRVGDGYTF. The CDR3, as DNA: TGTGCCAGCAGCTTACGACAGAGGGTCGGGGATGGCTACACCTTC.

This clonotype has more than one count but fewer than ten. V and J are TRBV5-1 and TRBJ2-2; D call uncertain. Germline V gene lookup returns CDR1 SGHRS and CDR2 YFSETQ. The CDR3 totals 12 residues. The germline V and J ends were trimmed by 4 bases and 3 bases, with 4 bases remaining between them. The CDR3 DNA follows: TGCGCCAGCAGCGTCCACACCGGGGAGCTGTTTTTT. Its translation: CASSVHTGELFF.

There are many counts of this clonotype. The chain employs TRBV6-2 or TRBV6-3 and TRBJ2-7; 7 bases match TRBD1. There are 16 residues in the CDR3. Looked up from germline, CDR1 is MNHEY and CDR2 is SVGEGT. V lost 6 bases, J lost 2 bases, and 13 bases stayed unmatched. In DNA, the CDR3 is TGTGCCAGCAGCCGAACCGCCGGGACAGCCACCTACGAGCAGTACTTC. The encoded protein is CASSRTAGTATYEQYF.

This clonotype was recorded a few times. This chain links TRBV24-1 with TRBJ2-1; D is possibly TRBD1 or TRBD2 (7 bases each). Germline values: CDR1 KGHDR, CDR2 SFDVKD. Trimming took 5 bases from V and 6 from J, leaving 28 bases between them. CDR3 length: 19 residues. The CDR3 reads CATSGGRGPIPIGRNEQFF. The CDR3 nucleotides read TGTGCCACCAGTGGTGGGAGGGGGCCCATACCTATAGGACGCAATGAGCAGTTCTTC.

This clonotype was found a few times. This chain links TRBV20-1 with TRBJ2-4, with 12 nucleotides matching TRBD2. Germline V lookup: CDR1 DFQATT, CDR2 SNEGSKA (reference sequence). V dropped 3 bases and J dropped 15; count of bases not matched to a gene: 6. CDR3 length: 12 amino acids. This chain's CDR3 is CSASRLAGVPYF. CDR3 DNA: TGCAGTGCTAGCCGACTAGCGGGAGTTCCGTACTTC.

V is TRBV15 and J is TRBJ2-7; 15 bases are a match to TRBD2. This CDR3 region has 16 residues. Germline V gene sequence: CDR1 LNHNV, CDR2 YYDKDF (reference sequence). V was pared by 5 bases and J by 5 bases, with 7 bases of the junction left unmatched. The CDR3 region has the DNA TGTGCCACCAGCCGCGGACTAGCGGGAGGGTACCACGAGCAGTACTTC. The encoded protein is CATSRGLAGGYHEQYF.

This clonotype has more than one count but fewer than ten. The chain recombines TRBV5-1 with TRBJ2-3; D not resolved. With 6 bases removed from V and 0 bases from J, the gap between germline ends came to 11 bases. The V gene's germline CDR1 is SGHRS and CDR2 YFSETQ. The CDR3 spans 14 residues. CDR3 in DNA: TGCGCCAGCACTTGGAGCGCCAGCACAGATACGCAGTATTTT. Translating gives CASTWSASTDTQYF.

This clonotype was observed a handful of times. The genes are TRBV4-2 and TRBJ1-1; no clear D. The CDR3 is 14 residues long. From germline, CDR1 is LGHNA and CDR2 YNFKEQ. V was cut by 4 bases and J by 5 bases, with 14 bases left in between. Here the CDR3 DNA reads TGTGCCAGCAGCCGGGAGCTGGTCGGGACTGAAGCTTTCTTT. It encodes CASSRELVGTEAFF.

V usage is TRBV19 and J usage is TRBJ2-1; 10 bases are a match to TRBD2. This CDR3 is built from 15 residues. Germline assignment: CDR1 LNHDA and CDR2 SQIVND (reference sequence). Trimming at V came to 7 bases and at J to 7 bases, leaving 10 bases not matched to a gene. CDR3 sequence reads: CASTPAGGRLNEQFF. CDR3 DNA sequence: TGTGCCAGTACTCCAGCGGGAGGGAGGTTGAATGAGCAGTTCTTC. The full variable domain, in which reference TRBV19 and TRBJ2-1 provide the parts outside the CDR3, is DGGITQSPKYLFRKEGQNVTLSCEQNLNHDAMYWYRQDPGQGLRLIYYSQIVNDFQKGDIAEGYSVSREKKESFPLTVTSAQKNPTAFYLCASTPAGGRLNEQFFGPGTRLTVL.

The genes are TRBV6-2 or TRBV6-3 and TRBJ2-1; 7 positions match TRBD2. Trimming cost V 6 bases and J 9 bases; bases outside gene matches: 14. The CDR3 totals 15 residues. Germline V gives CDR1 MNHEY, CDR2 SVGEGT. For the CDR3, the DNA is TGTGCCAGCAGGTCGAGCAGGGAGGGCAGTATTGAGCAGTTCTTC. Translation: CASRSSREGSIEQFF.

Only a few counts were recorded for this clonotype. This chain connects TRBV20-1 to TRBJ2-1, with TRBD1 as a possible D gene (6 bases). CDR1 is DFQATT and CDR2 is SNEGSKA in the germline V gene (reference sequence). Between the trimmed V and J ends, which lost 8 bases and 5 bases, there was a span of 10 bases. This CDR3 is built from 11 residues. The DNA for the CDR3 is TGCAGTTTGGACAGACACAATGAGCAGTTCTTC. Translation gives CSLDRHNEQFF.

This rearrangement joins TRBV27 to TRBJ2-5, with 11 nucleotides matching TRBD2. Trimming removed 5 bases from V and 2 bases from J; junction bases left unmatched: 10. The germline gives CDR1 MNHEY, CDR2 SMNVEV (reference sequence). This CDR3 has 17 residues. Here the CDR3 reads CASSLVGTSGPQETQYF. The CDR3 nucleotides read TGTGCCAGCAGTCTTGTCGGGACTAGCGGCCCTCAAGAGACCCAGTACTTC.

The DNA for the CDR3 is TGTGCCAGCAGTTTCCTAGGTCGGGGGCAGTACTTC. Its protein is CASSFLGRGQYF. J is TRBJ2-7 and V is TRBV12-3 or TRBV12-4; TRBD2 might be the D (5 bases). Trimming removed 3 bases at V and 9 bases at J, with 12 bases between. CDR3 size: 12 residues.

V gene TRBV20-1 combines with J gene TRBJ2-1, with 9 bases matching TRBD1. With V trimmed by 4 bases and J by 5 bases, 12 bases remained unmatched. The CDR3 sequence is 16 residues long. CDR1 is DFQATT, CDR2 SNEGSKA, per germline (reference sequence). The CDR3 DNA follows: TGCAGTGCTACTCGACCGGACAGGGGAGCCCACAATGAGCAGTTCTTC. Translated: CSATRPDRGAHNEQFF.

The CDR3, as DNA: TGTGCCAGCAGCCATTATGGACTAGTCCAAGAGACCCAGTACTTC. Encoded protein: CASSHYGLVQETQYF. The J gene is TRBJ2-5, the V gene TRBV6-2 or TRBV6-3; 7 bases fit TRBD2. The V gene end was trimmed by 6 bases and the J gene end by 1 base; junction bases not matched to a gene: 8. This CDR3 is 15 amino acids long. From germline, CDR1 is MNHEY and CDR2 SVGEGT.

In regard to this clonotype: Germline is not matched at one junction end, which may reflect a read error. The chain employs TRBV12-3 or TRBV12-4 and TRBJ2-1, with unresolved D. The CDR3 contains 12 residues. CDR3 loop: CASGFPYNEQFF. In DNA form, the CDR3 reads TGTGCCAGCGGTTTCCCCTACAATGAGCAGTTCTTC.

This clonotype was detected only a few times. The rearrangement links TRBV12-3 or TRBV12-4 to TRBJ2-1, with D perhaps TRBD1 (7 bases). With 6 bases removed from V and 1 base from J, the gap between germline ends came to 13 bases. The CDR3 extends over 15 amino acids. As DNA, the CDR3 is TGTGCCAGCAGCGGGGCAGGGGGGTCCTACAATGAGCAGTTCTTC. This sequence encodes CASSGAGGSYNEQFF.

This clonotype was counted at least ten times. The chain employs TRBV6-1 and TRBJ1-1; D perhaps matches TRBD1 (6 bases). V shed 5 bases and J shed 4 bases, with 29 bases lying between them. Germline CDR1 and CDR2: MNHNS and SASEGT. The CDR3 spans 19 residues. For the CDR3, the DNA is TGTGCCAGCAGTCTCCTTAGGGGGTCAGGGACTAAGTATGGCACTGAAGCTTTCTTT. It translates to CASSLLRGSGTKYGTEAFF.

In its sample, this clonotype was seen many times. The chain couples TRBV20-1 to TRBJ1-2, with D possibly matching TRBD1 (5 bases). The V and J ends lost 0 bases and 4 bases respectively, with 6 bases between them. Germline CDR1 DFQATT, CDR2 SNEGSKA (reference sequence). The CDR3 contains 12 residues. The CDR3 spells CSAREGVYGYTF. In nucleotides, the CDR3 is TGCAGTGCTAGAGAAGGGGTCTATGGCTACACCTTC.

The chain combines TRBV5-1 with TRBJ2-7; TRBD2 matches 10 bases. This CDR3 is built from 15 residues. The V gene end was trimmed by 4 bases and the J gene end by 0 bases; junction bases not matched to a gene: 4. Germline loops: CDR1 SGHRS, CDR2 YFSETQ. Here the CDR3 DNA reads TGCGCCAGCAGCCCGGGACTAGCGACCTCCTACGAGCAGTACTTC. Translating it yields CASSPGLATSYEQYF. Complete variable domain (other parts from reference TRBV5-1 and TRBJ2-7): KAGVTQTPRYLIKTRGQQVTLSCSPISGHRSVSWYQQTPGQGLQFLFEYFSETQRNKGNFPGRFSGRQFSNSRSEMNVSTLELGDSALYLCASSPGLATSYEQYFGPGTRLTVT.

The chain joins TRBV5-1 to TRBJ2-1; D is possibly TRBD2 (6 bases). CDR3 length: 13 amino acids. Germline assignment: CDR1 SGHRS and CDR2 YFSETQ. V lost 7 bases to trimming and J lost 6 bases, with 14 bases between them. In nucleotides, the CDR3 is TGCGCCAGCGAAGACGGAGGGTCCAATGAGCAGTTCTTC. It yields the protein CASEDGGSNEQFF.

The CDR3 DNA is TGTGCCAGCAGTGAATCACCCAGGAATGAGCAGTTCTTC. Protein: CASSESPRNEQFF. The rearrangement uses TRBV6-1 and TRBJ2-1; no reliable D call. The CDR3 has 13 amino acids. V was trimmed by 2 bases and J by 7 bases, leaving 9 bases between them. The germline CDR1 and CDR2 sequences are MNHNS and SASEGT.